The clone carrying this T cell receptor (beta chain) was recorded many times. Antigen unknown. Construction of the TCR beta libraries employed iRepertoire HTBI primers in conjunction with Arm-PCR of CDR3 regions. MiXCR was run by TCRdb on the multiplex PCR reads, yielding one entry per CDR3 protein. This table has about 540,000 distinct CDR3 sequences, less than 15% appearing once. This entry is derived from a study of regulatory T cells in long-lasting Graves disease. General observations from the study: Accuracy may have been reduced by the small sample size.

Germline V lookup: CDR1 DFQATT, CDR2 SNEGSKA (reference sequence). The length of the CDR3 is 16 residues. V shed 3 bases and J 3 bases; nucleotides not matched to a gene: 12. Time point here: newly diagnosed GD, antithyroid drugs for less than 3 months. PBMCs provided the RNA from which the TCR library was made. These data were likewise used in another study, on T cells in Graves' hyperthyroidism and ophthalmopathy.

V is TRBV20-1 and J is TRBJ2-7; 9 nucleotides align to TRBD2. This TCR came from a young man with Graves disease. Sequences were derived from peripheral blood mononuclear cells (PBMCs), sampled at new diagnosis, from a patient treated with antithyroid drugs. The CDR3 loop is CSARPSGTLHGYEQYF. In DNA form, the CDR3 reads TGCAGTGCTAGGCCTAGCGGGACTCTTCATGGCTACGAGCAGTACTTC.